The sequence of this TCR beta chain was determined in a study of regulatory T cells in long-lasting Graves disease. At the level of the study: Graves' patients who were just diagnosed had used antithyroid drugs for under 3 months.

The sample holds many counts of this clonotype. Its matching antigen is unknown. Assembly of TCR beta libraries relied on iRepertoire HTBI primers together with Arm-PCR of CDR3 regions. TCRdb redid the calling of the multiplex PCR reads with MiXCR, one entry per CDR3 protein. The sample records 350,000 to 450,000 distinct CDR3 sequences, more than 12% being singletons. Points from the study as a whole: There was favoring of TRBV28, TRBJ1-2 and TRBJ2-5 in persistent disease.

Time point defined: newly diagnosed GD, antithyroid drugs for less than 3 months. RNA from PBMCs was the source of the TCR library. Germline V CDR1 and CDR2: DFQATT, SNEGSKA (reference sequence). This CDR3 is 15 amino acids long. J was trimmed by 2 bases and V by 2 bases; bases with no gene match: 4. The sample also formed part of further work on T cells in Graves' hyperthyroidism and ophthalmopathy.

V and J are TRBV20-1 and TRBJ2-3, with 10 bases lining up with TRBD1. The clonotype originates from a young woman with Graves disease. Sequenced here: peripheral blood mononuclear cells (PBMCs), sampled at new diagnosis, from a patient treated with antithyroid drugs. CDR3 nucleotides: TGCAGTGCTAGAATCGGGACAGGGGTCACAGATACGCAGTATTTT. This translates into CSARIGTGVTDTQYF.